The 20 T cell receptor beta chains presented below share a single source sample, sequenced in a study of radiotherapy plus CTLA-4 blockade in lung cancer. Produced via immunoSEQ multiplex PCR; TCRdb's table is partial and in-frame only. The sample consists of about 36,000 clones, roughly 72% of them appearing once. The sample was peripheral blood, taken from a patient treated with radiotherapy plus ipilimumab. The receptors were gathered from a human donor with non-small cell lung cancer who had stable disease on radiotherapy plus ipilimumab.

V is TRBV25-1 and J is TRBJ2-5; 10 positions match TRBD2. V shed 7 bases, J shed 5 bases, and the junction held 7 bases outside the gene matches. This CDR3 comprises 14 residues. CDR1 MGHDK and CDR2 SYGVNS come from the germline V gene. The chain's CDR3 is CASNPAGGRETQYF. DNA for the CDR3: TGTGCCAGCAATCCAGCGGGGGGGCGGGAGACCCAGTACTTC. The full variable domain, rest sourced from reference TRBV25-1 and TRBJ2-5, is EADIYQTPRYLVIGTGKKITLECSQTMGHDKMYWYQQDPGMELHLIHYSYGVNSTEKGDLSSESTVSRIRTEHFPLTLESARPSHTSQYLCASNPAGGRETQYFGPGTRLLVL.

The V gene is TRBV7-2, the J gene TRBJ1-2, with TRBD1 as a possible D gene (5 bases). The V end was cut by 1 base, the J end by 4 bases, with 13 bases between. CDR1 and CDR2 from the germline V gene are SGHTA and FQGNSA. The CDR3 consists of 15 residues. The CDR3 sequence: CASSLVAGLGYGYTF. The CDR3 bases are TGTGCCAGCAGCTTAGTGGCAGGGTTAGGCTATGGCTACACCTTC.

This sequence joins TRBV15 and TRBJ1-6, with 11 bases aligning to TRBD1. J gave up 9 bases and V 5 bases, and 6 bases lay outside the gene matches. Looked up from germline, CDR1 is LNHNV and CDR2 is YYDKDF (reference sequence). The CDR3 runs to 15 residues. The chain's CDR3 is CATSALGQGVSPLHF. CDR3 sequence (DNA): TGTGCCACCAGCGCCCTGGGACAGGGGGTTTCACCCCTCCACTTT.

This sequence joins TRBV7-9 and TRBJ2-1; 7 nucleotides align to TRBD1. V lost 1 base to trimming and J lost 2 bases; unmatched junction nucleotides: 8. Germline lookup yields CDR1 SEHNR and CDR2 FQNEAQ (reference sequence). The CDR3 is made up of 17 amino acids. Written as DNA, the CDR3 is TGTGCCAGCAGCTTAGGGACAGGCCAGTTAACCTACAATGAGCAGTTCTTC. It encodes CASSLGTGQLTYNEQFF.

V gene TRBV11-2 combines with J gene TRBJ2-7; D is unresolved. V gave up 4 bases and J gave up 6 bases, with 7 bases separating them. Germline V gene data show CDR1 as SGHAT and CDR2 as FQNNGV. The CDR3 sequence is 11 residues long. The CDR3 sequence: CASSSTLEQYF. The CDR3 region has the DNA TGTGCCAGCAGCTCCACTCTCGAGCAGTACTTC.

This clone has a handful of counts. The CDR3: CASSPSPAGTGGYEQYF. CDR3 sequence (DNA): TGTGCCAGCAGCCCCTCCCCGGCCGGGACAGGGGGTTACGAGCAGTACTTC. The genes are TRBV7-2 and TRBJ2-7; 11 nucleotides agree with TRBD1. The junction had 13 bases not matched to a gene; V was cut back by 5 bases and J by 4 bases. CDR1 is SGHTA, CDR2 FQGNSA, per germline. The length of the CDR3 is 17 residues.

The chain links TRBV4-3 to TRBJ1-5; the D gene is possibly TRBD1 (5 bases). V was clipped by 3 bases and J by 2 bases, with 8 bases between them. Looked up from germline, CDR1 is LGHNA and CDR2 is YSLEER. This CDR3 is built from 14 residues. CDR3 region: CASSHRVGNQPQHF. The CDR3 coding sequence is TGCGCCAGCAGCCACAGGGTGGGCAATCAGCCCCAGCATTTT.

The gene calls are TRBV5-1 and TRBJ2-7; 12 nucleotides agree with TRBD1. From germline, CDR1 is SGHRS and CDR2 YFSETQ. V lost 5 bases to trimming and J lost 6 bases; unmatched junction nucleotides: 6. This CDR3 has 14 amino acids. The CDR3 DNA reads TGCGCCAGCAGACAAGGGACAGGGGGCAGCGAGCAGTACTTC. Protein: CASRQGTGGSEQYF.

J is TRBJ1-6 and V is TRBV10-2, with 7 bases identical to TRBD1. This CDR3 comprises 15 residues. With V trimmed by 7 bases and J by 7 bases, 10 bases remained unmatched. The germline V gene encodes CDR1 WSHSY and CDR2 SAAADI. CDR3 sequence reads: CASMRQGAVNSPLHF. The CDR3 DNA reads TGCGCCAGCATGCGACAGGGAGCCGTAAATTCACCCCTCCACTTT.

The CDR3 DNA sequence: TGTGCCAGCAGTCCAGGGACCGGGGAGCTGTTTTTT. Translated, it gives CASSPGTGELFF. The chain couples TRBV11-3 to TRBJ2-2; a possible D gene is TRBD1 (5 bases). The CDR3 is 12 residues long. The germline CDR1 and CDR2 sequences are SGHNT and YENEEA. V lost 6 bases, J lost 5 bases, and 7 bases lay in between.

This clone came up a few times. The V gene is TRBV5-1, the J gene TRBJ1-1; TRBD1 is a possible D gene (5 bases). Trimming left V 3 bases short and J 4 bases short, with 10 bases between. The CDR3 has 13 residues. Germline CDR1 reads SGHRS; CDR2 reads YFSETQ. The DNA for the CDR3 is TGCGCCAGCAGCTCCCAGGGTGGCACTGAAGCTTTCTTT. The encoded protein is CASSSQGGTEAFF.

J is TRBJ1-1 and V is TRBV6-5, with no clear D. From germline, CDR1 is MNHEY and CDR2 SVGAGI. The CDR3 is 14 amino acids. Between the trimmed V and J ends, which lost 8 bases and 2 bases, there was a span of 15 bases. The CDR3 loop reads CASFKLQLNTEAFF. The CDR3 nucleotides are TGTGCCAGCTTTAAACTACAACTAAACACTGAAGCTTTCTTT.

The sample holds many counts of this clone. The V gene is TRBV14, the J gene TRBJ2-1; TRBD2 might be the D (7 bases). The CDR3 extends over 14 amino acids. CDR1 is SGHDN and CDR2 is FVKESK in the germline V gene. V lost 2 bases and J lost 10, with 15 bases in between. The CDR3 protein is CASSQTGTTGEQFF. CDR3 nucleotides: TGTGCCAGCAGCCAAACAGGGACTACCGGGGAGCAGTTCTTC. The complete variable domain, with remaining parts taken from reference TRBV14 and TRBJ2-1, reads EAGVTQFPSHSVIEKGQTVTLRCDPISGHDNLYWYRRVMGKEIKFLLHFVKESKQDESGMPNNRFLAERTGGTYSTLKVQPAELEDSGVYFCASSQTGTTGEQFFGPGTRLTVL.

V usage is TRBV7-9 and J usage is TRBJ2-5, with D perhaps matching TRBD1 (6 bases). Germline V gives CDR1 SEHNR, CDR2 FQNEAQ (reference sequence). V lost 8 bases and J lost 4, with 11 bases in between. The CDR3 extends over 12 amino acids. CDR3 loop: CASVGRGETQYF. The CDR3 nucleotides are TGTGCCAGCGTCGGCAGGGGAGAGACCCAGTACTTC.

This clone appeared a few times. CDR3 loop: CASSETGGNTEAFF. CDR3 nucleotides: TGTGCCAGCAGTGAGACAGGGGGGAACACTGAAGCTTTCTTT. The genes are TRBV2 and TRBJ1-1, with TRBD1 identical over 9 bases. The CDR3 is made up of 14 amino acids. The V gene end was trimmed by 3 bases and the J gene end by 1 base; junction bases not matched to a gene: 0. Germline V gene data show CDR1 as SNHLY and CDR2 as FYNNEI. Full variable domain (remainder filled in from reference TRBV2 and TRBJ1-1): EPEVTQTPSHQVTQMGQEVILRCVPISNHLYFYWYRQILGQKVEFLVSFYNNEISEKSEIFDDQFSVERPDGSNFTLKIRSTKLEDSAMYFCASSETGGNTEAFFGQGTRLTVV.

Turning to this clone: Other DNA sequences in this specimen translate into the identical CDR3. This chain joins TRBV10-3 and TRBJ1-3, with D hard to call. This CDR3 is built from 13 residues. Germline lookup yields CDR1 ENHRY and CDR2 SYGVKD. The V and J ends lost 11 bases and 4 bases respectively, with 15 bases between them. Written as DNA, the CDR3 is TGTGCCGTCGCTTCGGGATTGGGAAACACCATATATTTT. This sequence encodes CAVASGLGNTIYF.

CDR3 bases: TGCGCCAGCAGCTTGGGACTAGAGAAAGGCGAGCAGTACTTC. Translated: CASSLGLEKGEQYF. The chain links TRBV5-1 to TRBJ2-7; D is possibly TRBD2 (6 bases). The CDR3 loop spans 14 amino acids. Germline V gene sequence: CDR1 SGHRS, CDR2 YFSETQ. V lost 0 bases to trimming and J lost 6 bases, with 13 bases between them.

This clone was picked up a small number of times. The junction differs from germline at one of its ends, possibly a read error. J is TRBJ2-1 and V is TRBV6-4; 9 bases match TRBD1. This CDR3 is 16 amino acids long. Germline CDR1 and CDR2: MRHNA and SNTAGT. This CDR3 is CASSEEDRGSYHEQFF. The DNA for the CDR3 is TGTGCCAGCAGCGAAGAGGACAGGGGATCCTACCATGAGCAGTTCTTC.

V usage is TRBV6-6 and J usage is TRBJ2-7; 11 bases line up with TRBD1. The V segment lost 5 bases and the J segment 3 bases; nucleotides outside the gene matches: 6. CDR3 length: 15 residues. In germline, CDR1 is MNHNY, CDR2 SVGAGI (reference sequence). This chain's CDR3 is CASSRPGQGVYEQYF. Here the CDR3 DNA reads TGTGCCAGCAGTCGACCGGGACAGGGGGTCTACGAGCAGTACTTC.

The V gene is TRBV6-6, the J gene TRBJ1-5; 7 positions agree with TRBD1. Germline CDR1 and CDR2: MNHNY and SVGAGI (reference sequence). The CDR3 runs 13 residues. V shed 5 bases, J shed 2 bases, and the junction held 0 bases outside the gene matches. CDR3 loop: CASSRGRNQPQHF. The CDR3 DNA follows: TGTGCCAGCAGTAGGGGGCGCAATCAGCCCCAGCATTTT.